Shown below are 16 T cell receptor beta chains from a single sample sequenced in a study of T cell repertoires and HLA-DP antigens. Profiled with immunoSEQ multiplex PCR; TCRdb holds only in-frame clones, not every one. The sample has approximately 89,000 clones, around nine tenths seen once; the top ten hold around 1.7%. No antigen is known for these receptors. Source material: CD4+ T cells from PBMCs. These receptors all come from a man over 45 in good health and CMV-seronegative.

The V and J genes are TRBV28 and TRBJ2-3; D may be TRBD1 or TRBD2 (5 bases each). This CDR3 contains 12 residues. Germline V gene sequence: CDR1 MDHEN, CDR2 SYDVKM. Trimming stripped 6 bases from V and 9 bases from J, with 13 bases between. CDR3 region: CASSVSGRTQYF. The DNA for the CDR3 is TGTGCCAGCAGCGTGTCGGGACGGACGCAGTATTTT. The full variable domain, with the rest looked up from reference TRBV28 and TRBJ2-3, is DVKVTQSSRYLVKRTGEKVFLECVQDMDHENMFWYRQDPGLGLRLIYFSYDVKMKEKGDIPEGYSVSREKKERFSLILESASTNQTSMYLCASSVSGRTQYFGPGTRLTVL.

The V gene is TRBV11-2, the J gene TRBJ2-7; D is undetermined. CDR1 is SGHAT, CDR2 FQNNGV, per germline. V was pared by 1 base and J by 6 bases, with 4 bases between. The CDR3 totals 11 residues. DNA for the CDR3: TGTGCCAGCAGCTTAGGACGCGAGCAGTACTTC. As protein: CASSLGREQYF.

The chain is built from TRBV6-6 and TRBJ2-7; weak D call: TRBD1 (7 bases). Germline values: CDR1 MNHNY, CDR2 SVGAGI (reference sequence). The CDR3 has 14 amino acids. V lost 6 bases and J lost 5, with 17 bases in between. This chain's CDR3 is CASSLQGRTDEQYF. The CDR3 bases are TGTGCCAGCAGCCTACAGGGGAGGACGGACGAGCAGTACTTC.

The J gene is TRBJ2-7, the V gene TRBV7-2; 7 bases map to TRBD2. The CDR3 covers 15 residues. From germline, CDR1 is SGHTA and CDR2 FQGNSA. V shed 0 bases and J 6 bases; nucleotides not matched to a gene: 8. This chain's CDR3 is CASSLAHVGGTEQYF. CDR3 DNA sequence: TGTGCCAGCAGCTTAGCGCACGTGGGGGGGACCGAGCAGTACTTC.

This clone was seen a single time. This chain uses TRBV5-4 with TRBJ2-7; 8 bases agree with TRBD2. The germline CDR1 and CDR2 sequences are SGHNT and YYREEE (reference sequence). The CDR3 is 14 amino acids. The trim removed 0 bases at V and 8 bases at J, leaving 7 bases unmatched. CDR3 sequence reads: CASSLAGGVGQQYF. The DNA for the CDR3 is TGTGCCAGCAGCTTGGCGGGGGGGGTCGGGCAGCAGTACTTC.

This clone was seen a few times. The identical CDR3 is also encoded by other nucleotide sequences in the sample. V usage is TRBV30 and J usage is TRBJ2-5, with D unresolved. V was shortened by 2 bases and J by 3 bases, with 4 bases between the two germline ends. The CDR3 sequence is 11 residues long. The germline V gene encodes CDR1 GTSNPN and CDR2 SVGIG (reference sequence). CDR3: CAWSPKETQYF. The DNA for the CDR3 is TGTGCCTGGAGTCCAAAAGAGACCCAGTACTTC.

The V call is TRBV5-1, the J call TRBJ2-3; D is ambiguous. V was trimmed by 6 bases and J by 2 bases, leaving 16 bases between them. The CDR3 sequence is 15 residues long. Germline CDR1 SGHRS, CDR2 YFSETQ. The CDR3 DNA sequence: TGCGCCAGCAAGTCCGAACCAGGATCCACAGATACGCAGTATTTT. Translated: CASKSEPGSTDTQYF.

This clone showed up just a few times. This chain links TRBV4-3 with TRBJ2-7, with TRBD2 matching over 7 bases. The J segment lost 2 bases and the V segment lost 0 bases, leaving 10 bases of the junction unmatched. The CDR3 totals 17 residues. Germline loops: CDR1 LGHNA, CDR2 YSLEER. For the CDR3, the DNA is TGCGCCAGCAGCCAAGATTTGTCTCGCGGGAGCCCCTACGAGCAGTACTTC. Its translation: CASSQDLSRGSPYEQYF.

This clone was counted once. The rearrangement links TRBV14 to TRBJ1-1; the D is unclear. Germline V gene data show CDR1 as SGHDN and CDR2 as FVKESK. The CDR3 runs 14 residues. V was clipped by 0 bases and J by 0 bases, with 5 bases between them. The CDR3 region has the DNA TGTGCCAGCAGCCAAGAAACGGTGAACACTGAAGCTTTCTTT. Residues: CASSQETVNTEAFF.

V usage is TRBV30 and J usage is TRBJ2-5; D is possibly TRBD1 (6 bases). V lost 0 bases and J 1 base, leaving 6 bases between the germline ends. CDR1 is GTSNPN, CDR2 SVGIG, per germline (reference sequence). CDR3 length: 13 amino acids. As DNA, the CDR3 is TGTGCCTGGAGTGTGGGGGCCCAAGAGACCCAGTACTTC. It codes for CAWSVGAQETQYF. The variable domain in full, with the rest retrieved from reference TRBV30 and TRBJ2-5, is SQTIHQWPATLVQPVGSPLSLECTVEGTSNPNLYWYRQAAGRGLQLLFYSVGIGQISSEVPQNLSASRPQDRQFILSSKKLLLSDSGFYLCAWSVGAQETQYFGPGTRLLVL.

This rearrangement joins TRBV28 to TRBJ1-1; D remains ambiguous. V was shortened by 0 bases and J by 0 bases, with 8 bases between the two germline ends. Germline CDR1 reads MDHEN; CDR2 reads SYDVKM. This CDR3 has 15 residues. Written as DNA, the CDR3 is TGTGCCAGCAGTTTATGGGGGAGAGTGAACACTGAAGCTTTCTTT. The encoded protein is CASSLWGRVNTEAFF.

V is TRBV5-5 and J is TRBJ2-2, with 8 bases that match TRBD2. The V and J ends lost 4 bases and 7 bases, in that order; junction bases with no gene match: 12. The CDR3 runs 16 residues. CDR1 and CDR2 (germline): SGHKS, YYEKEE (reference sequence). The CDR3 here is CASSPSPGGQNGELFF. In DNA form, the CDR3 reads TGTGCCAGCAGCCCGTCCCCGGGGGGGCAAAACGGGGAGCTGTTTTTT.

The V gene is TRBV25-1, the J gene TRBJ2-5, with 9 bases matching TRBD1. The CDR3 length is 15 residues. After removal of 4 bases from V and 5 bases from J, the junction contained 8 bases not matched to a gene. Germline V gene data show CDR1 as MGHDK and CDR2 as SYGVNS. The CDR3 nucleotides read TGTGCCAGCAGTGGAAACAGGGGGCTCTGGGAGACCCAGTACTTC. It yields the protein CASSGNRGLWETQYF.

The rearrangement joins TRBV4-1 to TRBJ1-5, with a possible D match to TRBD1 (5 bases). Germline loops: CDR1 MGHRA, CDR2 YSYEKL. Trimming left V 0 bases short and J 6 bases short, with 15 bases between. There are 16 residues in the CDR3. CDR3 loop: CASSQDTGQGGQPQHF. In DNA form, the CDR3 reads TGCGCCAGCAGCCAAGATACGGGGCAGGGCGGTCAGCCCCAGCATTTT.

This chain links TRBV6-5 with TRBJ1-2; no firm D call. Germline-derived CDR1 and CDR2 are MNHEY and SVGAGI. Trimming stripped 0 bases from V and 5 bases from J, with 10 bases between. The CDR3 loop spans 14 amino acids. The CDR3, as DNA: TGTGCCAGCAGTTACTCGCTCTCGGGATATGGCTACACCTTC. Encoded protein: CASSYSLSGYGYTF.

The V call is TRBV11-3, the J call TRBJ2-1, with TRBD2 matching over 10 bases. V lost 5 bases, J lost 7 bases, and 2 bases stayed unmatched. Germline V CDR1 and CDR2: SGHNT, YENEEA. CDR3 length: 13 amino acids. The CDR3 nucleotides are TGTGCCAGCAGCAGCGGGGGGGCGAATGAGCAGTTCTTC. Translating it yields CASSSGGANEQFF.